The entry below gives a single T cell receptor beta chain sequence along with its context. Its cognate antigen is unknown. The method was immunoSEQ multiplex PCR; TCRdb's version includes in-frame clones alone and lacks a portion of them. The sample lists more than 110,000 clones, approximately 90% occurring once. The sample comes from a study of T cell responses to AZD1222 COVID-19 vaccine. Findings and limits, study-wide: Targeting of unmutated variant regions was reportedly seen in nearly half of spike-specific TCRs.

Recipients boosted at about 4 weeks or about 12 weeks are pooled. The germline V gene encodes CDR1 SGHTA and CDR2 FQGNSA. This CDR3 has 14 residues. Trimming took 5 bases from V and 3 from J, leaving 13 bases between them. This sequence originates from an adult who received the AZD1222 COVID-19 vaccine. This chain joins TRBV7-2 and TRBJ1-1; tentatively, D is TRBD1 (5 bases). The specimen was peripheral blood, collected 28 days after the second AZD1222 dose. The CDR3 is CASSVGLRDTEAFF. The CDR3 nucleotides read TGTGCCAGCAGCGTGGGACTTCGGGACACTGAAGCTTTCTTT.